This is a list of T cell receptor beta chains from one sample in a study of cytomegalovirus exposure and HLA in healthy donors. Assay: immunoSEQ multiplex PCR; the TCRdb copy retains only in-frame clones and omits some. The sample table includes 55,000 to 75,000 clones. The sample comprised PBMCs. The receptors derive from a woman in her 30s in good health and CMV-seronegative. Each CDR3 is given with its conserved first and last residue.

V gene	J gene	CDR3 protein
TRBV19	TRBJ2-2	CASSTLLGSNTGELFF
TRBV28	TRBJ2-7	CASSLEREQYF
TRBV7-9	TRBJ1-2	CASSLVKPVRGQGYGYTF
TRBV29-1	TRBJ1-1	CSGGSGIEAFF
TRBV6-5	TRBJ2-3	CASSGGQGFTQYF
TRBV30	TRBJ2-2	CASWTGINTGELFF
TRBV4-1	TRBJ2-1	CASSIGTGSNEQFF
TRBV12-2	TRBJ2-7	CASRSRTGLTYEQYF
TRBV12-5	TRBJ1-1	CASGSYDRGTEAFF
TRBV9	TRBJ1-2	CASSAYWTVVYGYTF
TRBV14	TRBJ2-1	CASSLQGAQSNEQFF
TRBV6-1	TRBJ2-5	CASSEEWTGGAETQYF
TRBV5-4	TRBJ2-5	CASSSPGGQGEKTQYF
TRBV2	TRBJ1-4	CASGQPTNEKLFF
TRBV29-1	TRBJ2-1	CSVGQNYNEQFF
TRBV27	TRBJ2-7	CASSKDRTSSYEQYF
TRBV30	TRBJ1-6	CAWSVGQGNSHLHF
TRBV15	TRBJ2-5	CATSRDRGEQETQYF
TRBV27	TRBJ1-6	CASSLISGTGGYNSPLHF
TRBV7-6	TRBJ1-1	CASSLVGTGRTEAFF
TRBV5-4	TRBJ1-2	CASSSPHVQAGYGYTF
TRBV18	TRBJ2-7	CASSVAASSYEQYF
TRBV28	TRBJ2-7	CASSLGGAGNSYEQYF
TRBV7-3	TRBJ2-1	CASSLTGTSGGPYNEQFF
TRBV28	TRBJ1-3	CASTSGDASGNTIYF
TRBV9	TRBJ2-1	CASSVAGSGGPFPTNEQFF
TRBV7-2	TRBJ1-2	CASSFGTELQYGYTF
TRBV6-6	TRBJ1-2	CASSYPGGATYGYTF
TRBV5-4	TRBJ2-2	CASSLLTANTGELFF
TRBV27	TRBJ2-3	CASSPWTGGVDTQYF
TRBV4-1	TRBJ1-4	CASSPSPGYEKLFF
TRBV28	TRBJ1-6	CASSPPGSSPSPLHF
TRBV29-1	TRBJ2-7	CSVPGQRYEQYF
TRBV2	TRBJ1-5	CASSRSGGRQPQHF
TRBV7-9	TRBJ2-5	CASSSRGASLETQYF
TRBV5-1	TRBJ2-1	CASSLVGLEGNEQFF
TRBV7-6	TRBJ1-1	CASSSQENTEAFF
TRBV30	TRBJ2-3	CAWTRGLAGTDTQYF
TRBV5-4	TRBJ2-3	CASSFGTDTQYF
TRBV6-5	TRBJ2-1	CASSYGRETYNEQFF
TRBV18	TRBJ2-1	CASSPPGSADNEQFF
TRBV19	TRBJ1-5	CASSIVDTLNQPQHF
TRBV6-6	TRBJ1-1	CASSYSGQGNTEAFF
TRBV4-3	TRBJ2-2	CASSQRLQGTGELFF
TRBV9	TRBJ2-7	CASSVDITREQYF
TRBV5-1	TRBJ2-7	CASRDNAYEQYF
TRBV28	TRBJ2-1	CASSFGQGEQFF
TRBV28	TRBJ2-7	CASSLSPPYEQYF
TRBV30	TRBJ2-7	CAWTGTGDPYEQYF
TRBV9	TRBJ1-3	CASSVGGEDRVNRDTIYF
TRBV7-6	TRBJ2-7	CASSGNSYEQYF
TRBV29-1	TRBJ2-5	CSATGGEGAQYF
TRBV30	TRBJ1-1	CAWLTGGSEAFF
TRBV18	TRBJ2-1	CASSGPHNEQFF
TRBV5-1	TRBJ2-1	CASKGQNNEQFF
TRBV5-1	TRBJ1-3	CASSVWGQGATGNTIYF
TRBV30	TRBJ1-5	CAWSPGTGNQPQHF
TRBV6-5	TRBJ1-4	CASSYRGANEKLFF
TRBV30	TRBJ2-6	CAWSLSGANVLTF
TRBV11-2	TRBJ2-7	CASNSNSYEQYF